A single sample gave rise to the 3 T cell receptor beta chains below, sequenced in a study of regulatory T cells in long-lasting Graves disease. Construction of TCR beta libraries relied on iRepertoire HTBI primers and on Arm-PCR targeting CDR3 regions. TCRdb itself ran the multiplex PCR reads through MiXCR, one entry per CDR3 protein. Altogether under 450,000 distinct CDR3 sequences are present, about an eighth being singletons, with the ten largest covering over 15%. Indicated time point: newly diagnosed GD, antithyroid drugs for less than 3 months. RNA from PBMCs was the source of the TCR library. The sample was also linked to a second study, of T cells in Graves' hyperthyroidism and ophthalmopathy.

The input for sequencing was peripheral blood mononuclear cells (PBMCs), taken at new diagnosis, from a patient treated with antithyroid drugs. The receptor source for this set is a woman between 18 and 29 years old with Graves disease.

J is TRBJ2-2 and V is TRBV3-1, with D perhaps matching TRBD1 or TRBD2 (5 bases each). CDR1 and CDR2 from the germline V gene are LGHDT and YNNKEL (reference sequence). CDR3 length equals 15 residues. V lost 1 base, J lost 8 bases, and 14 bases lay in between. CDR3 loop: CASSQAFNGAGELFF. CDR3 nucleotide sequence: TGTGCCAGCAGCCAAGCTTTTAACGGGGCAGGGGAGCTGTTTTTT.

This clonotype appeared many times. The J gene is TRBJ2-1, the V gene TRBV6-2 or TRBV6-3, with 9 bases aligning to TRBD2. From germline, CDR1 is MNHEY and CDR2 SVGEGT. The CDR3 is 13 residues long. V lost 10 bases, J lost 1 base, and 2 bases stayed unmatched. The CDR3 is CATLAGSYNEQFF. CDR3 DNA: TGTGCCACCCTAGCGGGGTCCTACAATGAGCAGTTCTTC.

This clonotype was seen many times. The V call is TRBV29-1, the J call TRBJ1-2; D remains ambiguous. The CDR3 consists of 13 residues. Trimming stripped 5 bases from V and 3 bases from J, with 13 bases between. Germline V CDR1 and CDR2: SQVTM, ANQGSEA. CDR3 region: CSVPREGHYGYTF. The CDR3 DNA follows: TGCAGCGTTCCTCGGGAAGGGCACTATGGCTACACCTTC.